This is a list of T cell receptor beta chains from one sample in a study of T cell clones after liver transplantation. The data were produced by immunoSEQ multiplex PCR, yet TCRdb's version contains in-frame clones alone and is incomplete. The sample includes about 76,000 clones, less than 90% seen only once; the top ten take about 2.5%. This specimen consisted of CD4+ T cells from blood, obtained at the 22-month timepoint. Receptors originate from a human patient who received a liver transplant. A share of the T cells may be of graft donor origin. Both conserved end residues are part of each CDR3. The D gene is left open where the match is weak. Size is stated for part of the rows, as once, few or many counts, or as a class when the clone is expanded.

d_gene,abundance,len,j_gene,v_gene,CDR3nt,CDR3aa
NA,NA,14,TRBJ1-5,TRBV11-2,TGTGCCAGCAGCTTAATGGATTCCAATCAGCCCCAGCATTTT,CASSLMDSNQPQHF
TRBD1,NA,15,TRBJ1-3,TRBV9,TGTGCCAGCAGCTCCGACAGGGCATCTGGAAACACCATATATTTT,CASSSDRASGNTIYF
NA,NA,15,TRBJ2-5,TRBV5-4,TGTGCCACCGGGGTGGGGGGCCGTTCCCAAGAGACCCAGTACTTC,CATGVGGRSQETQYF
TRBD2,once,15,TRBJ2-3,TRBV7-3,TGTGCCAGCAGCCTACGGGGGGGCCGAGGAGATACGCAGTATTTT,CASSLRGGRGDTQYF
NA,few,15,TRBJ1-5,TRBV25-1,TGTGCCAGCAGTCCGGGCCCCGGGGGCAATCAGCCCCAGCATTTT,CASSPGPGGNQPQHF
NA,NA,13,TRBJ2-5,TRBV6-5,TGTGCCAGCAGTTACGGAGGGAGGGAGACCCAGTACTTC,CASSYGGRETQYF
TRBD1,NA,14,TRBJ1-1,TRBV4-3,TGCGCCAGCAGCCGCTTCACAGGGGCCACTGAAGCTTTCTTT,CASSRFTGATEAFF
NA,few,16,TRBJ1-2,TRBV2,TGTGCCAGCAGTGAAACACCGCCAGGAGAGCGCTATGGCTACACCTTC,CASSETPPGERYGYTF
NA,NA,15,TRBJ1-5,TRBV2,TGTGCCAGCAGCTACTCGGACAGACCTAATCAGCCCCAGCATTTT,CASSYSDRPNQPQHF
NA,NA,15,TRBJ2-7,TRBV4-3,TGCGCCAGCAGCCAAGCCACAGTAAATTCCTACGAGCAGTACTTC,CASSQATVNSYEQYF
TRBD2,NA,18,TRBJ2-5,TRBV7-8,TGTGCCAGCAGCTCGGGACCCCTACTAGCGGGAGTGGGAGAGACCCAGTACTTC,CASSSGPLLAGVGETQYF
NA,NA,14,TRBJ2-7,TRBV7-3,TGTGCCAGCAGCTTAAGGGCAGGGAAAGACGAGCAGTACTTC,CASSLRAGKDEQYF
NA,NA,14,TRBJ1-2,TRBV7-2,TGTGCCAGCAGCCTATACTCGCAGGGCGATGGCTACACCTTC,CASSLYSQGDGYTF
TRBD1,few,15,TRBJ2-7,TRBV9,TGTGCCAGCAGCGTCGGACAGGCCCTCTCCTACGAGCAGTACTTC,CASSVGQALSYEQYF
NA,NA,14,TRBJ1-1,TRBV5-1,TGCGCCAGCAGCTTTAAGGGAAGGGACGGGGAAGCTTTCTTT,CASSFKGRDGEAFF
NA,NA,14,TRBJ2-1,TRBV5-1,TGCGCCAGCAGCTCCCGGGGCTCCTACAATGAGCAGTTCTTC,CASSSRGSYNEQFF
NA,once,13,TRBJ2-7,TRBV6-5,TGTGCCAGCAGCCGCGACCGGTTCTACGAGCAGTACTTC,CASSRDRFYEQYF
NA,NA,14,TRBJ1-1,TRBV11-2,TGTGCCAGCAGCTCGGGGATCCCGAACACTGAAGCTTTCTTT,CASSSGIPNTEAFF
TRBD1,once,12,TRBJ2-7,TRBV5-1,TGCGCCAGCAGCAAGGACAGGTACGAGCAGTACTTC,CASSKDRYEQYF
NA,NA,16,TRBJ2-3,TRBV18,TGTGCCAGCTCCTCAAGTACTCCCACTAGCACAGATACGCAGTATTTT,CASSSSTPTSTDTQYF